Listed here are 7 T cell receptor beta chains from one sample, sequenced in a study of blood T cell repertoires in COVID-19. Sequencing used immunoSEQ multiplex PCR; TCRdb keeps in-frame clones, though not all of them. In the table there are approximately 250,000 clones, roughly 88% of which are singletons. The sequencing sample was made of PBMCs or T cells enriched from blood (not recorded which). These receptors all stem from a woman aged 35 to 49 with acute COVID-19.

The rearrangement joins TRBV4-1 to TRBJ1-4, with D unclear. The V end lost 4 bases, the J end lost 5 bases, and 5 bases lay between the germline ends. The CDR3 sequence is 12 residues long. Germline V lookup: CDR1 MGHRA, CDR2 YSYEKL. For the CDR3, the DNA is TGCGCCAGCAGCCCTGAGAATGAAAAACTGTTTTTT. Its protein product is CASSPENEKLFF.

The chain has TRBV7-9 and TRBJ1-2, with D unclear. This CDR3 has 12 amino acids. From germline, CDR1 is SEHNR and CDR2 FQNEAQ (reference sequence). The germline V and J ends were trimmed by 2 bases and 8 bases, with 9 bases remaining between them. CDR3 loop: CASSLNSVGYTF. CDR3 coding DNA: TGTGCCAGCAGCTTAAATTCGGTGGGCTACACCTTC.

The chain recombines TRBV5-1 with TRBJ1-2, with a tentative D call TRBD1 (6 bases). The length of the CDR3 is 13 residues. In germline, CDR1 is SGHRS, CDR2 YFSETQ. Trimming took 3 bases from V and 2 from J, leaving 8 bases between them. The CDR3 loop is CASSWTVNYGYTF. The CDR3 DNA reads as TGCGCCAGCAGCTGGACAGTGAACTATGGCTACACCTTC.

Details on this clone: Other nucleotide sequences from this sample produce the same CDR3. This chain connects TRBV6-1 to TRBJ1-6; D is unclear. V lost 2 bases, J lost 0 bases, and 5 bases lay in between. This CDR3 contains 15 residues. Germline lookup yields CDR1 MNHNS and CDR2 SASEGT. DNA for the CDR3: TGTGCCAGCAGTGAACGGAGCTCCTATAATTCACCCCTCCACTTT. This codes for CASSERSSYNSPLHF.

The rearrangement links TRBV12-3 or TRBV12-4 to TRBJ2-1, with TRBD1 matching 7 bases. J lost 9 bases, V lost 5 bases, and 4 bases had no gene match. CDR3 length: 12 residues. The CDR3 is CASSAQGVEQFF. The CDR3 nucleotides are TGTGCCAGCAGTGCGCAGGGGGTTGAGCAGTTCTTC.

The CDR3 DNA sequence: TGTGCCAGCTCTCTCGACAGGGTGTATTCGAACACTGAAGCTTTCTTT. This gives the protein CASSLDRVYSNTEAFF. This chain joins TRBV18 and TRBJ1-1, with 7 bases matching TRBD1. V gave up 6 bases and J gave up 1 base; unmatched junction bases: 11. The CDR3 sequence is 16 residues long. The V gene's germline CDR1 is KGHSH and CDR2 LQKENI.

The chain is built from TRBV5-4 and TRBJ2-7; D is possibly TRBD1 (6 bases). Germline-derived CDR1 and CDR2 are SGHNT and YYREEE (reference sequence). CDR3 length: 14 amino acids. The V end lost 4 bases, the J end lost 4 bases, and 15 bases lay between the germline ends. The CDR3 protein is CASSPSGTNYEQYF. In DNA form, the CDR3 reads TGTGCCAGCAGCCCCTCCGGGACAAATTACGAGCAGTACTTC.